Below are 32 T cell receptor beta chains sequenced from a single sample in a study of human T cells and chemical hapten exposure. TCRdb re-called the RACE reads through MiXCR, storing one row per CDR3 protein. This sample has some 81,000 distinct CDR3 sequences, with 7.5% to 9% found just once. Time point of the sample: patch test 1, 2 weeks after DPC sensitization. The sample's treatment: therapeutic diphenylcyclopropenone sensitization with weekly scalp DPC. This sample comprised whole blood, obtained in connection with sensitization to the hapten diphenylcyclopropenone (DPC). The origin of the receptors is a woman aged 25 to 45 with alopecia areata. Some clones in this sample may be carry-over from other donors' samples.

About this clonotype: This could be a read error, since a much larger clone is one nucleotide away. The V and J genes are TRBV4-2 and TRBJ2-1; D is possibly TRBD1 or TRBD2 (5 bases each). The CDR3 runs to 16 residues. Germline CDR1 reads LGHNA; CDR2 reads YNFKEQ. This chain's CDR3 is CASGQDLGTAYNEQFF. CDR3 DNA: TGTGCCAGCGGCCAAGACTTAGGGACCGCCTACAATGAGCAGTTCTTC.

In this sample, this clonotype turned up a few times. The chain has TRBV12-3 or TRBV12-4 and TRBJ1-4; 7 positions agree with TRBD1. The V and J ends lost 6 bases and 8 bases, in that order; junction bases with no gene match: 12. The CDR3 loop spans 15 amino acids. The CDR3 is CASSLRGLGTEKLFF. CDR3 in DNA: TGTGCCAGCAGCTTAAGGGGGCTCGGTACGGAAAAACTGTTTTTT.

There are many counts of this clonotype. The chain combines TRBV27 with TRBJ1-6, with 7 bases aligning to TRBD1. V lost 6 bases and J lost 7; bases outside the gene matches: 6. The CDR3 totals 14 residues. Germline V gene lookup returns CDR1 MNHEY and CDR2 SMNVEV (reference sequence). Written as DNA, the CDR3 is TGTGCCAGCAGAGCGGGACAGTCAAATTCACCCCTCCACTTT. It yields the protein CASRAGQSNSPLHF.

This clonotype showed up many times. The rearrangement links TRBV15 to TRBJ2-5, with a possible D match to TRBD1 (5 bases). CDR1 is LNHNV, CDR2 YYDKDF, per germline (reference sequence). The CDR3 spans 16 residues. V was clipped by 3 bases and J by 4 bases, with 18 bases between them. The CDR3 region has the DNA TGTGCCACCAGCAGTTTAACCGACAGCCTTGGAGAGACCCAGTACTTC. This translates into CATSSLTDSLGETQYF.

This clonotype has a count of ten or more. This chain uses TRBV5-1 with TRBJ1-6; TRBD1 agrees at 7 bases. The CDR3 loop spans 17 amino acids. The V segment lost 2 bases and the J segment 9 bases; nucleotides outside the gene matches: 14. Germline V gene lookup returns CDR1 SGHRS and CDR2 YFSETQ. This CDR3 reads CASSFHSGQAGSSPLHF. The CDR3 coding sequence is TGCGCCAGCAGCTTTCATTCTGGACAGGCCGGTAGTTCACCCCTCCACTTT. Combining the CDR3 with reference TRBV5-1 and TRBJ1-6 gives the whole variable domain KAGVTQTPRYLIKTRGQQVTLSCSPISGHRSVSWYQQTPGQGLQFLFEYFSETQRNKGNFPGRFSGRQFSNSRSEMNVSTLELGDSALYLCASSFHSGQAGSSPLHFGNGTRLTVT.

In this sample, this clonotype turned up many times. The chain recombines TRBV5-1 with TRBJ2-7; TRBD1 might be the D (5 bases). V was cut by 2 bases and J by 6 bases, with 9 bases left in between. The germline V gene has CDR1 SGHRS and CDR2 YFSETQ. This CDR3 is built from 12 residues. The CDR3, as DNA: TGCGCCAGCAGCTTCACAGGCGCCGAGCAGTACTTC. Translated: CASSFTGAEQYF.

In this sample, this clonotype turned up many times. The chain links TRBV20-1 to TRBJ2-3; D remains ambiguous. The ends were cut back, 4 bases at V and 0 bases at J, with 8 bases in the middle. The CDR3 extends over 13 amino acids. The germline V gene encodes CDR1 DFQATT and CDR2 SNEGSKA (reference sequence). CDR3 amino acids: CSATNPSTDTQYF. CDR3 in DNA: TGCAGTGCTACAAACCCTAGCACAGATACGCAGTATTTT.

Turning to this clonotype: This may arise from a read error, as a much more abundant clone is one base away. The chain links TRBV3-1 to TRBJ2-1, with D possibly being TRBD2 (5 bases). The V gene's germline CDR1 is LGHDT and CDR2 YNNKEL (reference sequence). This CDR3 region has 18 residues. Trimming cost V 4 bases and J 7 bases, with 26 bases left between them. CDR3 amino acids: CASSRRGLAGLRLNEQFF. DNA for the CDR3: TGTGCCAGCAGCCGCCGAGGACTCGCTGGCTTGAGGTTGAATGAGCAGTTCTTC.

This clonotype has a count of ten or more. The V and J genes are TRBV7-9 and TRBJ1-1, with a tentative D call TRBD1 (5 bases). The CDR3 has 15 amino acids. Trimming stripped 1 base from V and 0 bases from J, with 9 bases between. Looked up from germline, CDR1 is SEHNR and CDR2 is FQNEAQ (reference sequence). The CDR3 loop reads CASSLVEGMNTEAFF. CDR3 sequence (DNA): TGTGCCAGCAGCTTAGTGGAGGGGATGAACACTGAAGCTTTCTTT. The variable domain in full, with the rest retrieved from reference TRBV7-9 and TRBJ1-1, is DTGVSQNPRHKITKRGQNVTFRCDPISEHNRLYWYRQTLGQGPEFLTYFQNEAQLEKSRLLSDRFSAERPKGSFSTLEIQRTEQGDSAMYLCASSLVEGMNTEAFFGQGTRLTVV.

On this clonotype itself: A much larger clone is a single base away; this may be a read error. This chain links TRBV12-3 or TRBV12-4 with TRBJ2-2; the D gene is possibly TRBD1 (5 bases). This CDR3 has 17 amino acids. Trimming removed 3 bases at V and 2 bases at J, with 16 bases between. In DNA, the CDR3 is TGTGCCAGCAGTTTTTCACTGACAGAGACTAACACCGGGGAGCTGTTTTTT. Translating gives CASSFSLTETNTGELFF.

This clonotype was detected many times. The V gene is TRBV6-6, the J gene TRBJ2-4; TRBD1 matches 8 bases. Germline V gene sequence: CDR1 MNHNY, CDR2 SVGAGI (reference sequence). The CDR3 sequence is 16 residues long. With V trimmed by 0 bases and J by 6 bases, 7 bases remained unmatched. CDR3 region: CASSYSAGGSGNIQYF. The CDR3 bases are TGTGCCAGCAGTTACTCCGCAGGGGGCAGTGGAAACATTCAGTACTTC.

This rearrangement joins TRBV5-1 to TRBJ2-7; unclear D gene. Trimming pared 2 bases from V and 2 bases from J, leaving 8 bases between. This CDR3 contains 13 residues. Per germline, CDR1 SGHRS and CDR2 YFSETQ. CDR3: CASSFLEAYEQYF. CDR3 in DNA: TGCGCCAGCAGCTTCCTTGAGGCCTACGAGCAGTACTTC.

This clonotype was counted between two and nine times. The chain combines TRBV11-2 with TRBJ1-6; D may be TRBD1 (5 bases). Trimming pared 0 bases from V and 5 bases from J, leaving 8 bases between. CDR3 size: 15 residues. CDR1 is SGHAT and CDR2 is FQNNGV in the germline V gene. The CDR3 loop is CASSLEGGNNSPLHF. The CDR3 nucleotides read TGTGCCAGCAGCTTAGAGGGGGGGAATAATTCACCCCTCCACTTT.

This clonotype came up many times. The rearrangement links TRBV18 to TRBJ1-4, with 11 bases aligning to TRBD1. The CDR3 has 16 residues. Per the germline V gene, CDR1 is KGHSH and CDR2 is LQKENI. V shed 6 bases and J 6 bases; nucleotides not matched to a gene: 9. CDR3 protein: CASSKWTGGFDEKLFF. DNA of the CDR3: TGTGCCAGCTCGAAGTGGACAGGGGGCTTTGATGAAAAACTGTTTTTT.

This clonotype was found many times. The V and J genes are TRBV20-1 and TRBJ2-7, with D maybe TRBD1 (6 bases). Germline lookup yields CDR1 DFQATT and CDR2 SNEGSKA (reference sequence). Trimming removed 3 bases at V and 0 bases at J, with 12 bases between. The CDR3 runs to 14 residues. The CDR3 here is CSASKGVFSYEQYF. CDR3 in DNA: TGCAGTGCTAGCAAGGGGGTATTCTCCTACGAGCAGTACTTC.

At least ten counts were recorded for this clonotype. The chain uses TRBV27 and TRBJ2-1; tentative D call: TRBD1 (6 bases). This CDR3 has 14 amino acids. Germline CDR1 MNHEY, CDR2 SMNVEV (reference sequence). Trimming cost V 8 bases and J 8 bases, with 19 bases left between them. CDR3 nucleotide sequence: TGTGCCAGCTACCCCGTGGACAGTTGGGATGAGCAGTTCTTC. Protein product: CASYPVDSWDEQFF.

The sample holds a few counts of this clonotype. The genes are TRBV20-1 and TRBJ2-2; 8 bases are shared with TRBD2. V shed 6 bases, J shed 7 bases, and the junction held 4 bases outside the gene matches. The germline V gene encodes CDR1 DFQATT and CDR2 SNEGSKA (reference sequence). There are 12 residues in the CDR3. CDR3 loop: CSATTSVGELFF. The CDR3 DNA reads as TGCAGTGCCACGACTAGCGTCGGGGAGCTGTTTTTT.

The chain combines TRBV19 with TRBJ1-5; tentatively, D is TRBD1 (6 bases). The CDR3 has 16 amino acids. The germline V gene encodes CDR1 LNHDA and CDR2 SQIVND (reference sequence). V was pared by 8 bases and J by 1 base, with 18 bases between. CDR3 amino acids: CASGPLRGYSNQPQHF. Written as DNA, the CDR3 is TGTGCCAGTGGACCATTAAGGGGGTACAGCAATCAGCCCCAGCATTTT.

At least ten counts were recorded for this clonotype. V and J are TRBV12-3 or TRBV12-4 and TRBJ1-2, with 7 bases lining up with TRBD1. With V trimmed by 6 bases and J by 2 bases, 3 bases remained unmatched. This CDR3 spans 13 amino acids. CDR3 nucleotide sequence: TGTGCCAGCAGATTGACAGGGAACTATGGCTACACCTTC. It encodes CASRLTGNYGYTF.

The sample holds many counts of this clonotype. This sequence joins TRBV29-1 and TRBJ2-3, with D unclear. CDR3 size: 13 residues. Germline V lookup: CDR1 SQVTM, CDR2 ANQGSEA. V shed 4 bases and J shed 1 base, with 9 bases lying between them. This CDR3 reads CSVGTDRTDTQYF. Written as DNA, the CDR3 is TGCAGCGTTGGGACGGACCGCACAGATACGCAGTATTTT.

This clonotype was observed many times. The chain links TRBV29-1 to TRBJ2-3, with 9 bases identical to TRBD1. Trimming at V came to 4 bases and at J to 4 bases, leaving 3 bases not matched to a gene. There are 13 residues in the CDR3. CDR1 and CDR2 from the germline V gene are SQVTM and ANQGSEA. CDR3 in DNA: TGCAGCGTTGGAAGACAGGGGGCAGATACGCAGTATTTT. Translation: CSVGRQGADTQYF.

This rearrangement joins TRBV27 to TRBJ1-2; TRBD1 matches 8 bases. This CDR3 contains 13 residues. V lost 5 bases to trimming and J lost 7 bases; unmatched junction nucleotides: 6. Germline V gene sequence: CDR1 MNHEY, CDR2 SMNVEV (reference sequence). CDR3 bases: TGTGCCAGCAGTCCCCGGACAGGGTCTGGCTACACCTTC. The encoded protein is CASSPRTGSGYTF.

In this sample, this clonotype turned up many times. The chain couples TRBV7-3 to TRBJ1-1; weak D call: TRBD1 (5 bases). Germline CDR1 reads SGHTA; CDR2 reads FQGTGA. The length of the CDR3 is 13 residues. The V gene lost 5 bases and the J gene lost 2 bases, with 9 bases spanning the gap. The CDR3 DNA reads TGTGCCAGCAGCGCCGACAGTAACACTGAAGCTTTCTTT. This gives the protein CASSADSNTEAFF. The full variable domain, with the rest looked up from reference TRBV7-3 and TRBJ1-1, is GAGVSQTPSNKVTEKGKYVELRCDPISGHTALYWYRQSLGQGPEFLIYFQGTGAADDSGLPNDRFFAVRPEGSVSTLKIQRTERGDSAVYLCASSADSNTEAFFGQGTRLTVV.

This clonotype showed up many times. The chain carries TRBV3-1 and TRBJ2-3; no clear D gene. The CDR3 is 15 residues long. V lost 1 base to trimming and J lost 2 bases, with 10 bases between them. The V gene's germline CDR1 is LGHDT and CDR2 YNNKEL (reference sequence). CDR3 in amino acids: CASSQGGIITDTQYF. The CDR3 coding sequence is TGTGCCAGCAGCCAAGGAGGCATAATCACAGATACGCAGTATTTT.

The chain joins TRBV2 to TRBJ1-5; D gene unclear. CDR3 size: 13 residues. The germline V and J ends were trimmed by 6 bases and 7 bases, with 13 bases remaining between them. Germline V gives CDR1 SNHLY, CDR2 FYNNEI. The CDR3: CASRARVGQPQHF. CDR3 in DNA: TGTGCCAGCAGGGCGCGGGTAGGGCAGCCCCAGCATTTT.

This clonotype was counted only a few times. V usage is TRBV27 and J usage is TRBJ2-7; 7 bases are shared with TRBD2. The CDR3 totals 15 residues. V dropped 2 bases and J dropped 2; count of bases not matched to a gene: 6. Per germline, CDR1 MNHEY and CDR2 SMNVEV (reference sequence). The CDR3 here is CASSLSRAGTYEQYF. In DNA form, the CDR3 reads TGTGCCAGCAGTTTAAGTCGAGCGGGAACCTACGAGCAGTACTTC.

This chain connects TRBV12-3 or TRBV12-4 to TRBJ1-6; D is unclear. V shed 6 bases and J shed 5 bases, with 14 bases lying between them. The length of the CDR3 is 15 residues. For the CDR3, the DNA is TGTGCCAGCAGACCCCGGGCAGCAAATAATTCACCCCTCCACTTT. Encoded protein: CASRPRAANNSPLHF.

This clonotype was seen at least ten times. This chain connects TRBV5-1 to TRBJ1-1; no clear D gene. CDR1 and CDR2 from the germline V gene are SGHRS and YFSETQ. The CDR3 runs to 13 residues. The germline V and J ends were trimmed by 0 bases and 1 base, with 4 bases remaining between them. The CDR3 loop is CASSLEPNTEAFF. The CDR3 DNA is TGCGCCAGCAGCTTGGAACCGAACACTGAAGCTTTCTTT.

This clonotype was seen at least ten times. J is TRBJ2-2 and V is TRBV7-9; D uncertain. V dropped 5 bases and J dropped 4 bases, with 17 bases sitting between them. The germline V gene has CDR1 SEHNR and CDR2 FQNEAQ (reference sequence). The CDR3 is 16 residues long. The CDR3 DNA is TGTGCCAGCAGCCCCCTCCGTAGGTCGGTCACCGGGGAGCTGTTTTTT. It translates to CASSPLRRSVTGELFF.

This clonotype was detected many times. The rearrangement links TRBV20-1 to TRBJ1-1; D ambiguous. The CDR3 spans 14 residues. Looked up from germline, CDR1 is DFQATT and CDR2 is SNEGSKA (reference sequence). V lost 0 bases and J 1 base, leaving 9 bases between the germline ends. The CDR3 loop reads CSARDWSRNTEAFF. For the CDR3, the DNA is TGCAGTGCTAGAGATTGGTCACGGAACACTGAAGCTTTCTTT.

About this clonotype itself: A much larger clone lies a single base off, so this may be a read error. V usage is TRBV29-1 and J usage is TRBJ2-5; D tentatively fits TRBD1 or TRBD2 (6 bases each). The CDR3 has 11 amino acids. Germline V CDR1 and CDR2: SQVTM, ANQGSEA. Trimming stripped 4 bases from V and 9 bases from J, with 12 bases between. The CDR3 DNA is TGCAGCGTTGGAGAGGGGGAGGCCCAGTACTTC. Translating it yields CSVGEGEAQYF.

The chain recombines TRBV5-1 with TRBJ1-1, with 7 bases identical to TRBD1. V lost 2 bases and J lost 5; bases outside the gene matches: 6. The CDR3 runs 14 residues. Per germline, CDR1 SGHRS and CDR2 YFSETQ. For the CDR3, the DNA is TGCGCCAGCAGCTTTATGAGGGGGCGTACTGAAGCTTTCTTT. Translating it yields CASSFMRGRTEAFF.